What follows are 21 T cell receptor beta chains derived from one specimen sequenced in a study of T cell clones after liver transplantation. The assay was immunoSEQ multiplex PCR, and TCRdb's table has in-frame clones only and misses some. The sample has roughly 55,000 clones, more than 65% seen once. Sample: CD4+ T cells from blood, taken about 56 months after liver transplant. The source of these receptors is a human patient who received a liver transplant. Some T cells may have come from the graft donor.

The V call is TRBV5-1, the J call TRBJ2-1; TRBD2 agrees at 8 bases. V shed 4 bases and J 0 bases; nucleotides not matched to a gene: 6. This CDR3 is built from 16 residues. The V gene's germline CDR1 is SGHRS and CDR2 YFSETQ. The CDR3 DNA reads as TGCGCCAGCAGCAAGGCCACTAGCGGCTCCTACAATGAGCAGTTCTTC. Translating gives CASSKATSGSYNEQFF.

This chain joins TRBV15 and TRBJ2-1; TRBD2 matches at 10 bases. The CDR3 contains 14 residues. Per the germline V gene, CDR1 is LNHNV and CDR2 is YYDKDF (reference sequence). Trimming cost V 1 base and J 10 bases; bases outside gene matches: 4. The CDR3, as DNA: TGTGCCACCAGCAGAGGGGGGACTAGCGAAGAGCAGTTCTTC. Translating gives CATSRGGTSEEQFF.

The V call is TRBV4-1, the J call TRBJ2-4; tentative D call: TRBD2 (5 bases). V was trimmed by 1 base and J by 7 bases, leaving 5 bases between them. CDR3 length: 12 amino acids. Germline loops: CDR1 MGHRA, CDR2 YSYEKL. DNA for the CDR3: TGCGCCAGCAGCCAAGCGGGGAACATTCAGTACTTC. Its translation is CASSQAGNIQYF.

The J gene is TRBJ2-2, the V gene TRBV6-1; no clear D gene. Per the germline V gene, CDR1 is MNHNS and CDR2 is SASEGT. Trimming stripped 6 bases from V and 6 bases from J, with 11 bases between. CDR3 length equals 13 residues. CDR3 loop: CASRTVVPGELFF. The CDR3 nucleotides are TGTGCCAGCAGGACGGTCGTGCCCGGGGAGCTGTTTTTT.

The chain combines TRBV6-5 with TRBJ1-3; weak D call: TRBD1 (5 bases). The CDR3 sequence is 15 residues long. Germline V gene lookup returns CDR1 MNHEY and CDR2 SVGAGI. Trimming removed 0 bases from V and 2 bases from J, with 8 bases in between. As DNA, the CDR3 is TGTGCCAGCAGTTACTCGAGCAGGGCTGGAAACACCATATATTTT. Protein product: CASSYSSRAGNTIYF.

CDR3 amino acids: CASTERGSSYEQYF. The CDR3 region has the DNA TGTGCCAGCACCGAGCGGGGGAGCTCCTACGAGCAGTACTTC. The chain joins TRBV6-1 to TRBJ2-7; the match to TRBD2 covers 8 bases. There are 14 residues in the CDR3. J lost 0 bases, V lost 7 bases, and 5 bases had no gene match. The germline CDR1 and CDR2 sequences are MNHNS and SASEGT.

The rearrangement links TRBV28 to TRBJ1-5; 7 nucleotides line up with TRBD1. This CDR3 is 14 amino acids long. V was pared by 4 bases and J by 2 bases, with 2 bases of the junction left unmatched. Germline values: CDR1 MDHEN, CDR2 SYDVKM. Here the CDR3 DNA reads TGTGCCAGCAGTTCGGGGACAGGCAATCAGCCCCAGCATTTT. It yields the protein CASSSGTGNQPQHF. Full variable domain (rest looked up from reference TRBV28 and TRBJ1-5): DVKVTQSSRYLVKRTGEKVFLECVQDMDHENMFWYRQDPGLGLRLIYFSYDVKMKEKGDIPEGYSVSREKKERFSLILESASTNQTSMYLCASSSGTGNQPQHFGDGTRLSIL.

This clone was seen a single time. The V gene is TRBV2, the J gene TRBJ1-4, with 8 bases matching TRBD1. V was clipped by 6 bases and J by 5 bases; unmatched bases: 5. Per germline, CDR1 SNHLY and CDR2 FYNNEI. This CDR3 spans 14 amino acids. CDR3 in DNA: TGTGCCAGCAGCGACAGGGGTCAGAATGAAAAACTGTTTTTT. Translating it yields CASSDRGQNEKLFF.

The chain employs TRBV27 and TRBJ1-5; 7 bases agree with TRBD1. The CDR3 covers 13 residues. Trimming at V came to 6 bases and at J to 6 bases, leaving 5 bases not matched to a gene. Germline V CDR1 and CDR2: MNHEY, SMNVEV (reference sequence). The CDR3 protein is CASRLDRAQPQHF. Written as DNA, the CDR3 is TGTGCCAGCAGATTAGACAGGGCTCAGCCCCAGCATTTT.

This chain joins TRBV9 and TRBJ2-5; D may match TRBD1 or TRBD2 (5 bases each). The CDR3 consists of 15 residues. Trimming pared 4 bases from V and 4 bases from J, leaving 17 bases between. Germline CDR1 and CDR2: SGDLS and YYNGEE. CDR3 nucleotides: TGTGCCAGCAGCACCAGGGACCACAGATCAGAGACCCAGTACTTC. Translated: CASSTRDHRSETQYF.

The chain recombines TRBV2 with TRBJ1-4; possibly TRBD1 for D (5 bases). Trimming took off 5 bases at V and 4 bases at J, with 8 bases between the two ends. This CDR3 comprises 13 residues. In germline, CDR1 is SNHLY, CDR2 FYNNEI. CDR3 DNA sequence: TGTGCCAGCAGTCGGGACGGTAATGAAAAACTGTTTTTT. Its translation: CASSRDGNEKLFF.

This rearrangement joins TRBV7-9 to TRBJ2-7; no firm D call. V was pared by 5 bases and J by 7 bases, with 15 bases between. Germline V CDR1 and CDR2: SEHNR, FQNEAQ (reference sequence). The CDR3 contains 13 residues. CDR3 in DNA: TGTGCCAGCAGCCAACCCGCCGGTATGGAGCAGTACTTC. Translation gives CASSQPAGMEQYF.

The rearrangement uses TRBV9 and TRBJ2-2; D not resolved. Germline V CDR1 and CDR2: SGDLS, YYNGEE. The ends were cut back, 0 bases at V and 0 bases at J, with 6 bases in the middle. The CDR3 extends over 15 amino acids. CDR3 region: CASSVEQPNTGELFF. The CDR3 DNA reads as TGTGCCAGCAGCGTAGAACAACCGAACACCGGGGAGCTGTTTTTT.

The gene calls are TRBV7-2 and TRBJ2-7; D is tentatively TRBD1 or TRBD2 (7 bases each). The CDR3 sequence is 13 residues long. The germline V gene encodes CDR1 SGHTA and CDR2 FQGNSA. Trimming removed 5 bases at V and 4 bases at J, with 12 bases between. The CDR3 here is CASSPGGAYEQYF. In nucleotides, the CDR3 is TGTGCCAGCAGCCCAGGGGGGGCATACGAGCAGTACTTC.

The chain combines TRBV19 with TRBJ2-1; maybe TRBD2 (7 bases). The V gene's germline CDR1 is LNHDA and CDR2 SQIVND (reference sequence). V was shortened by 4 bases and J by 3 bases, with 10 bases between the two germline ends. The CDR3 has 14 residues. This CDR3 is CASSRGGYYNEQFF. CDR3 DNA sequence: TGTGCCAGTAGTAGGGGGGGCTACTACAATGAGCAGTTCTTC.

In this sample, this clone turned up once. V is TRBV7-2 and J is TRBJ2-3; D not certain. With 5 bases removed from V and 3 bases from J, the gap between germline ends came to 3 bases. The CDR3 is made up of 11 amino acids. Germline assignment: CDR1 SGHTA and CDR2 FQGNSA. CDR3 in DNA: TGTGCCAGCAGCCCGACAGATACGCAGTATTTT. Encoded protein: CASSPTDTQYF.

V usage is TRBV19 and J usage is TRBJ1-5; possibly TRBD1 for D (6 bases). This CDR3 spans 13 amino acids. The germline V gene has CDR1 LNHDA and CDR2 SQIVND (reference sequence). V was cut by 4 bases and J by 5 bases, with 9 bases left in between. The CDR3 sequence: CASSTNRDQPQHF. DNA for the CDR3: TGTGCCAGTAGTACTAACAGGGATCAGCCCCAGCATTTT.

V is TRBV7-9 and J is TRBJ2-3; tentatively, D is TRBD2 (6 bases). The CDR3 has 17 residues. The germline V gene has CDR1 SEHNR and CDR2 FQNEAQ (reference sequence). Between the trimmed V and J ends, which lost 5 bases and 1 base, there was a span of 19 bases. CDR3: CASSAGSGVRGTDTQYF. In DNA, the CDR3 is TGTGCCAGCAGCGCAGGCTCGGGGGTGAGGGGCACAGATACGCAGTATTTT.

The chain is built from TRBV12-1 and TRBJ2-6; TRBD1, the D gene given by the table, was not confirmed from the DNA. TRBV12-1 is reported as a pseudogene. The CDR3 totals 18 residues. The CDR3 region is CASSFLDVGQSRANVLTF. CDR3 bases: TGTGCCAGCAGCTTTCTCGATGTAGGACAAAGTCGGGCCAACGTCCTGACTTTC.

The chain is built from TRBV19 and TRBJ1-2; weak D call: TRBD1 (6 bases). V lost 5 bases and J lost 4, with 23 bases in between. Per germline, CDR1 LNHDA and CDR2 SQIVND (reference sequence). This CDR3 has 17 amino acids. DNA of the CDR3: TGTGCCAGTAGTCCCGTAGGGGGGGAAGTTAAAAGCTATGGCTACACCTTC. It is translated as CASSPVGGEVKSYGYTF.

The chain joins TRBV2 to TRBJ1-2; D is undetermined. V was cut by 3 bases and J by 6 bases, with 14 bases left in between. The CDR3 extends over 14 amino acids. Per the germline V gene, CDR1 is SNHLY and CDR2 is FYNNEI. CDR3 sequence (DNA): TGTGCCAGCAGTGATCGACGGGGAGGGAATGGCTACACCTTC. This codes for CASSDRRGGNGYTF.